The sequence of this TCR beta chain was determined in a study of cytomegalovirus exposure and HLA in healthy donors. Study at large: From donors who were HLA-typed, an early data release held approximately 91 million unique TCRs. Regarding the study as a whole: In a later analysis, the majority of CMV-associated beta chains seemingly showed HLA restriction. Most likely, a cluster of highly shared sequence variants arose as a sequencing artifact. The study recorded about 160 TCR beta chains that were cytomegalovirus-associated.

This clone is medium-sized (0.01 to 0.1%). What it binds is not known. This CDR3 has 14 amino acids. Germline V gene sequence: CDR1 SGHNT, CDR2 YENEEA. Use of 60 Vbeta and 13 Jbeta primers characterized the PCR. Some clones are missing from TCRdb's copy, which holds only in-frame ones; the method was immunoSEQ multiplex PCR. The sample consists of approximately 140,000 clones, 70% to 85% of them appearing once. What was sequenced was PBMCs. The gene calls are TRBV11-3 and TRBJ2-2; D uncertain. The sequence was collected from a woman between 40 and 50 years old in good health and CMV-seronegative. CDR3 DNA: TGTGCTCTCCGAAGTCAGGTCACCCACGGGGAGCTGTTTTTT. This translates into CALRSQVTHGELFF.